This T cell receptor beta chain was found in a study of blood T cell repertoires in COVID-19. Background on the study: Acute and convalescent COVID-19 samples came from the United States, Italy and Spain. T cells, B-cell-depleted T cells, or PBMCs provided the cDNA or gDNA that served as material.

Under the authors' procedure: Cell counts per sample came from amplifying reference gene primers. The method was immunoSEQ multiplex PCR; TCRdb's version includes in-frame clones alone and lacks a portion of them. V, J and clone size are taken as reported in that table, and D and trimming were inferred from the DNA itself. The sample carries about 51,000 clones, 75% to 90% recorded once. The CDR3 is 16 residues long. Germline values: CDR1 SGHRS, CDR2 YFSETQ. Trimming pared 4 bases from V and 0 bases from J, leaving 13 bases between. The sequence derives from a man aged 60 to 75 with acute or convalescent COVID-19. Sequenced material: peripheral blood. The chain is built from TRBV5-1 and TRBJ1-4; D not certain. The CDR3 spells CASSAGTSSTNEKLFF. The CDR3 nucleotides read TGCGCCAGCAGCGCTGGCACATCCTCAACTAATGAAAAACTGTTTTTT.